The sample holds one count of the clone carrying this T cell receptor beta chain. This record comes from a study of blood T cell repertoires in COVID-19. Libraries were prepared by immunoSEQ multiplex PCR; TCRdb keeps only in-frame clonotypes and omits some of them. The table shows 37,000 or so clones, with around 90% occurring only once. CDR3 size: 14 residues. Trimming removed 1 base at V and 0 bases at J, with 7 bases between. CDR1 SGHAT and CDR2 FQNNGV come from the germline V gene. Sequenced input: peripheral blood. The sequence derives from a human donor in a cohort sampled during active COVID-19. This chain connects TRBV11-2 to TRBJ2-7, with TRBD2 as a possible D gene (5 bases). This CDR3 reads CASSLGGSSYEQYF. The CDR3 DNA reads TGTGCCAGCAGCTTAGGAGGGAGCTCCTACGAGCAGTACTTC.